This record concerns one T cell receptor (beta chain) sequence. Its antigen is still unknown. The V end was cut by 2 bases, the J end by 6 bases, with 17 bases between. This CDR3 has 16 amino acids. CDR1 is GTSNPN, CDR2 SVGIG, per germline (reference sequence). The data stem from a study of cytomegalovirus exposure and HLA in healthy donors. Use of 60 Vbeta and 13 Jbeta primers characterized the PCR. This table comes from immunoSEQ multiplex PCR, and its TCRdb copy is limited to in-frame clones, with some not included. The table records 130,000 to 150,000 clones, around 86% of them present only once. Broader study findings: Most subjects' HLA-A and HLA-B alleles were reportedly predicted from TCR beta sequences. TCR beta chains numbering 164 were designated cytomegalovirus-associated.

The specimen sequenced was PBMCs. The source is a woman younger than 45 in good health and CMV-seronegative. The chain has TRBV30 and TRBJ1-6; D is ambiguous. CDR3 sequence reads: CAWSPMAGRPNSPLHF. In DNA, the CDR3 is TGTGCCTGGAGTCCTATGGCGGGCAGGCCTAATTCACCCCTCCACTTT.